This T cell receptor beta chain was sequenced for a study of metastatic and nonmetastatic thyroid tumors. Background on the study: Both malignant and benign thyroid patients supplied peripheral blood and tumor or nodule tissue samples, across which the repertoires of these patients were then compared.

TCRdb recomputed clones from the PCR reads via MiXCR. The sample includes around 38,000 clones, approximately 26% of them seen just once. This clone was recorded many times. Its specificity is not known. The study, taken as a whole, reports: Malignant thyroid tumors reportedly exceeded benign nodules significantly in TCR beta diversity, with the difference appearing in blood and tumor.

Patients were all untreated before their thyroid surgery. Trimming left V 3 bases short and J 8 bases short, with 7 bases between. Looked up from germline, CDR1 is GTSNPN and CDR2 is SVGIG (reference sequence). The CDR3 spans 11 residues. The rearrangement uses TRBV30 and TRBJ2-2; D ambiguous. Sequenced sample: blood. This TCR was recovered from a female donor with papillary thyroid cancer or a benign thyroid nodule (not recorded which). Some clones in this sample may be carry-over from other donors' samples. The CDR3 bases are TGTGCCTGGAGACAGTTAGGGGAGCTGTTTTTT. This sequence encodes CAWRQLGELFF.